This entry features one TCR beta chain sequence. Its antigen is unknown. The data derive from a study of T cell repertoires in cytomegalovirus infection. Study in general: Evidence of both CMV infection and a matching HLA type came from public TCR beta signatures. The study's findings and limits: Accumulated public TCR beta family frequency recognized individuals carrying CMV together with the relevant HLA. CMV-specific TCR beta clonotypes restricted by HLA-C were the ones dominating the ex vivo response.

TCRdb analysed the reads with MiXCR anew, one entry per CDR3 protein. The sample shows 100,000 or so distinct CDR3 sequences, less than 25% of them seen only once. This CDR3 spans 19 amino acids. From germline, CDR1 is DFQATT and CDR2 SNEGSKA (reference sequence). V shed 0 bases, J shed 3 bases, and the junction held 8 bases outside the gene matches. The receptor was isolated from a human donor in good health (CMV status not recorded). Some clones in this sample may be carry-over from other donors' samples. J is TRBJ2-1 and V is TRBV20-1, with 16 bases that match TRBD2. The source material was CD8+ T cells from PBMCs. CDR3 amino acids: CSARDLGTSGRAVYNEQFF. CDR3 nucleotides: TGCAGTGCTAGAGATCTTGGGACTAGCGGGAGGGCCGTCTACAATGAGCAGTTCTTC.